This T cell receptor (beta chain) was captured by sequencing in a study of T-cell reconstitution after alpha-beta-depleted transplantation in children. Trimming stripped 2 bases from V and 8 bases from J, with 10 bases between. The CDR3 contains 14 residues. This clonotype occurred many times. The antigen remains unidentified. Unique molecular identifiers were incorporated during preparation of the TCRbeta library. TCRdb re-derived calls from the PCR reads in MiXCR, one entry per CDR3 protein. The table lists 250,000 to 300,000 distinct CDR3 sequences, roughly 7.8% of them singletons. Study results and limitations: One year post-transplant, T-cell counts and diversity were largely derived from T cells produced anew. Certain patients had high TCRbeta diversity at day 60, and it came from recipient T cells and thymic progenitors that survived. Several hundred expanded graft clones reportedly gave rise to the alpha-beta T cells present about two months after transplant.

The sequence was obtained from a female patient aged 2-9 years who had a stem cell transplant for Fanconi anemia, so the T cells may come from the graft donor. The chain has TRBV12-3 or TRBV12-4 and TRBJ1-6, with D maybe TRBD1 (5 bases). The material sequenced was peripheral blood, taken 360 days after TCRalphabeta/CD19-depleted stem cell transplant. CDR3 sequence reads: CASSLRSQDSPLHF. Written as DNA, the CDR3 is TGTGCCAGCAGTTTACGATCACAGGATTCACCCCTCCACTTT.